Following are 21 T cell receptor beta chains from one sample sequenced in a study of blood T cell repertoires in COVID-19. Measured with immunoSEQ multiplex PCR; TCRdb has only the in-frame clones, and not every one. The sample has fewer than 200,000 clones, approximately 80% seen once. The sample was peripheral blood. The receptors stem from a woman aged 80 or older with COVID-19, enrolled during active disease.

J is TRBJ1-4 and V is TRBV3-1 (or the pseudogene TRBV3-2); D is undetermined. The CDR3 sequence is 13 residues long. Germline loops: CDR1 LGHDT, CDR2 YNNKEL (reference sequence). V dropped 3 bases and J dropped 5 bases, with 7 bases sitting between them. The CDR3 nucleotides are TGTGCCAGCAGCCATCGGGGAAATGAAAAACTGTTTTTT. Residues: CASSHRGNEKLFF.

CDR3: CASSLNPGYNGYTF. DNA of the CDR3: TGCGCCAGCAGCTTGAATCCAGGGTACAATGGCTACACCTTC. The chain links TRBV5-1 to TRBJ1-2, with D maybe TRBD1 (5 bases). The germline CDR1 and CDR2 sequences are SGHRS and YFSETQ. There are 14 residues in the CDR3. The germline V and J ends were trimmed by 1 base and 6 bases, with 13 bases remaining between them.

This chain links TRBV29-1 with TRBJ2-7; 13 bases are a match to TRBD2. The CDR3 loop spans 14 amino acids. The germline CDR1 and CDR2 sequences are SQVTM and ANQGSEA. The junction had 8 bases not matched to a gene; V was cut back by 5 bases and J by 7 bases. The CDR3 here is CSVSRTSGRSEQYF. The DNA for the CDR3 is TGCAGCGTTTCACGGACTAGCGGGAGATCTGAGCAGTACTTC.

The chain combines TRBV7-2 with TRBJ2-1; possibly TRBD2 for D (5 bases). The CDR3 covers 14 residues. CDR1 is SGHTA, CDR2 FQGNSA, per germline. Trimming pared 1 base from V and 5 bases from J, leaving 9 bases between. CDR3 loop: CASSLGGINNEQFF. In DNA form, the CDR3 reads TGTGCCAGCAGCTTAGGAGGGATCAACAATGAGCAGTTCTTC.

Only a few counts were recorded for this clone. The rearrangement uses TRBV29-1 and TRBJ2-1; no definite D call. The ends were cut back, 0 bases at V and 7 bases at J, with 10 bases in the middle. CDR3 length: 13 amino acids. Germline lookup yields CDR1 SQVTM and CDR2 ANQGSEA. In DNA form, the CDR3 reads TGCAGCGTTGAAGATCCTCGGAGAAATGAGCAGTTCTTC. This codes for CSVEDPRRNEQFF.

J is TRBJ1-1 and V is TRBV5-6, with no clear D. The germline V gene encodes CDR1 SGHDT and CDR2 YYEEEE. Trimming took 1 base from V and 0 from J, leaving 4 bases between them. This CDR3 comprises 13 residues. Written as DNA, the CDR3 is TGTGCCAGCAGCTTGAGCATGAACACTGAAGCTTTCTTT. Its translation: CASSLSMNTEAFF.

The chain is built from TRBV18 and TRBJ2-7, with TRBD1 matching 7 bases. The germline V gene encodes CDR1 KGHSH and CDR2 LQKENI. The CDR3 runs to 15 residues. J lost 3 bases, V lost 3 bases, and 8 bases had no gene match. Here the CDR3 reads CASSPIDRDSYEQYF. In DNA, the CDR3 is TGTGCCAGCTCACCGATAGACAGGGACAGCTACGAGCAGTACTTC.

Here the CDR3 DNA reads TGCGCCAGCAGCCGAGGGGAGGGTCCTGAGCAGTTCTTC. This sequence encodes CASSRGEGPEQFF. V and J are TRBV4-1 and TRBJ2-1; 7 positions agree with TRBD2. V lost 4 bases and J lost 9; bases outside the gene matches: 6. The germline V gene has CDR1 MGHRA and CDR2 YSYEKL. This CDR3 is built from 13 residues.

This chain uses TRBV5-1 with TRBJ2-7, with TRBD1 identical over 9 bases. Looked up from germline, CDR1 is SGHRS and CDR2 is YFSETQ. V was pared by 0 bases and J by 4 bases, with 5 bases of the junction left unmatched. The length of the CDR3 is 15 residues. The CDR3 region is CASSLVGTGPYEQYF. The CDR3 DNA follows: TGCGCCAGCAGCTTGGTCGGGACAGGGCCATACGAGCAGTACTTC. The full variable domain, with the rest looked up from reference TRBV5-1 and TRBJ2-7, is KAGVTQTPRYLIKTRGQQVTLSCSPISGHRSVSWYQQTPGQGLQFLFEYFSETQRNKGNFPGRFSGRQFSNSRSEMNVSTLELGDSALYLCASSLVGTGPYEQYFGPGTRLTVT.

This clone has at least ten counts. This chain uses TRBV2 with TRBJ2-7, with 11 nucleotides matching TRBD1. Germline V gives CDR1 SNHLY, CDR2 FYNNEI. With 5 bases clipped from V and 2 bases from J, the junction kept 2 bases outside the gene matches. The CDR3 has 14 residues. The chain's CDR3 is CASSPGQGAYEQYF. CDR3 nucleotides: TGTGCCAGCAGTCCGGGACAGGGGGCCTACGAGCAGTACTTC. The full variable domain, in which reference TRBV2 and TRBJ2-7 provide the parts outside the CDR3, is EPEVTQTPSHQVTQMGQEVILRCVPISNHLYFYWYRQILGQKVEFLVSFYNNEISEKSEIFDDQFSVERPDGSNFTLKIRSTKLEDSAMYFCASSPGQGAYEQYFGPGTRLTVT.

The chain is built from TRBV11-3 and TRBJ2-7; D is unclear. With 5 bases removed from V and 2 bases from J, the gap between germline ends came to 16 bases. There are 15 residues in the CDR3. CDR1 and CDR2 from the germline V gene are SGHNT and YENEEA. CDR3 sequence reads: CASSLQTNVAYEQYF. CDR3 bases: TGTGCCAGCAGCCTTCAGACAAACGTCGCCTACGAGCAGTACTTC.

This chain uses TRBV7-6 with TRBJ1-6; the D gene is possibly TRBD1 (5 bases). This CDR3 spans 18 amino acids. The germline CDR1 and CDR2 sequences are SGHVS and FNYEAQ. V lost 5 bases and J lost 10, with 27 bases in between. This CDR3 reads CASSPDPGQKLIGSPLHF. CDR3 sequence (DNA): TGTGCCAGCAGCCCCGACCCCGGACAAAAGTTAATTGGATCACCCCTCCACTTT.

This chain uses TRBV28 with TRBJ1-4, with 8 bases aligning to TRBD1. Germline lookup yields CDR1 MDHEN and CDR2 SYDVKM. The CDR3 runs 15 residues. J was trimmed by 7 bases and V by 5 bases; bases with no gene match: 9. CDR3 sequence: CASSADRVVGEKLFF. The CDR3 DNA reads TGTGCCAGCAGTGCGGACAGGGTAGTAGGTGAAAAACTGTTTTTT.

This clone has only one observation. J is TRBJ2-3 and V is TRBV7-9; no reliable D call. Deletions cut 7 bases from V and 0 bases from J, with 14 bases between. CDR3 size: 15 residues. The germline V gene encodes CDR1 SEHNR and CDR2 FQNEAQ (reference sequence). The CDR3: CASTTVSFSTDTQYF. The CDR3 DNA sequence: TGTGCCAGCACCACGGTATCTTTTAGCACAGATACGCAGTATTTT.

J is TRBJ2-5 and V is TRBV6-1, with 10 positions matching TRBD2. Trimming cost V 3 bases and J 2 bases; bases outside gene matches: 6. The germline CDR1 and CDR2 sequences are MNHNS and SASEGT. The CDR3 has 16 amino acids. DNA of the CDR3: TGTGCCAGCAGTGATCAACTAGCGGGAAGTCAAGAGACCCAGTACTTC. Residues: CASSDQLAGSQETQYF.

This clone showed up just once. The chain carries TRBV13 and TRBJ1-2, with 7 bases identical to TRBD1. The length of the CDR3 is 13 residues. V trimming: 5 bases; J trimming: 2 bases; junction bases outside the gene matches: 2. The germline V gene encodes CDR1 PRHDT and CDR2 FYEKMQ (reference sequence). This CDR3 is CASSLQGNYGYTF. CDR3 sequence (DNA): TGTGCCAGCAGCCTACAGGGGAACTATGGCTACACCTTC.

The V gene is TRBV7-9, the J gene TRBJ1-5; possibly TRBD1 for D (5 bases). The CDR3 has 13 residues. The V gene lost 4 bases and the J gene lost 2 bases, with 6 bases spanning the gap. Germline-derived CDR1 and CDR2 are SEHNR and FQNEAQ (reference sequence). The CDR3 loop is CASSWGGNQPQHF. CDR3 nucleotides: TGTGCCAGCAGCTGGGGGGGCAATCAGCCCCAGCATTTT.

The gene calls are TRBV5-1 and TRBJ1-2; TRBD1 matches 7 bases. CDR3 length: 15 residues. Germline CDR1 SGHRS, CDR2 YFSETQ. Losses at the gene ends were 4 bases for V and 7 bases for J; bases not matched to a gene: 13. The CDR3, as DNA: TGCGCCAGCAGCCCCGGGACAGCGGTTGTCGGTGGCTACACCTTC. Amino acid sequence: CASSPGTAVVGGYTF.

The chain links TRBV2 to TRBJ1-1; weak D call: TRBD1 (6 bases). CDR3 length equals 13 residues. Germline CDR1 reads SNHLY; CDR2 reads FYNNEI. V lost 8 bases, J lost 4 bases, and 14 bases lay in between. The CDR3 sequence: CASRDNTVTEAFF. CDR3 in DNA: TGTGCCAGCCGGGACAATACTGTCACTGAAGCTTTCTTT.

This clone came up a few times. The chain joins TRBV2 to TRBJ1-2; TRBD1 matches 8 bases. Germline loops: CDR1 SNHLY, CDR2 FYNNEI. V dropped 2 bases and J dropped 6; count of bases not matched to a gene: 8. CDR3 length: 15 residues. The CDR3 spells CASSEFAQGGDGYTF. The CDR3, as DNA: TGTGCCAGCAGTGAATTTGCACAGGGGGGCGATGGCTACACCTTC.

This clone was detected only a few times. This chain connects TRBV11-2 to TRBJ2-1, with 7 positions matching TRBD1. Germline CDR1 reads SGHAT; CDR2 reads FQNNGV. This CDR3 is 15 amino acids long. V was pared by 5 bases and J by 1 base, with 5 bases of the junction left unmatched. The chain's CDR3 is CASSPTGISYNEQFF. CDR3 DNA: TGTGCCAGCAGCCCGACAGGGATATCCTACAATGAGCAGTTCTTC.